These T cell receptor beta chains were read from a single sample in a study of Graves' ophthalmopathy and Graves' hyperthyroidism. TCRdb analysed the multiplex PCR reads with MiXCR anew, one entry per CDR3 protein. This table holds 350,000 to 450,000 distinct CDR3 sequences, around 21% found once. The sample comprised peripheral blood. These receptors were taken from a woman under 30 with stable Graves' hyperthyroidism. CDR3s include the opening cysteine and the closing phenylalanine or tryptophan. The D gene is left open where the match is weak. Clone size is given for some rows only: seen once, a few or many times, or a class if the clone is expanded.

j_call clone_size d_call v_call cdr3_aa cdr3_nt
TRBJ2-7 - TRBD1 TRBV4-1 CASSQGDHWDRVHEQYF TGCGCCAGCAGCCAAGGGGACCACTGGGACAGGGTCCACGAGCAGTACTTC
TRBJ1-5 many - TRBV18 CASSPGINQPQHF TGTGCCAGCTCACCAGGGATCAATCAGCCCCAGCATTTT
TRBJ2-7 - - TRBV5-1 CASSLGQSSSYEQYF TGCGCCAGCAGCCTAGGACAGTCCAGCTCCTACGAGCAGTACTTC
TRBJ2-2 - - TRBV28 CASSQSEPGELFF TGTGCCAGCAGCCAAAGCGAGCCCGGGGAGCTGTTTTTT
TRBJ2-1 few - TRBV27 CASSEVGANEQFF TGTGCCAGCTCTGAGGTAGGCGCCAATGAGCAGTTCTTC
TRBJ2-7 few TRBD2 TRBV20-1 CSARGAGAHYEQYF TGCAGTGCTAGGGGAGCGGGAGCCCACTACGAGCAGTACTTC
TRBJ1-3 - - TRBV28 CASKRRPSTSGNTIYF TGTGCCAGCAAGAGGAGACCCTCGACCTCTGGAAACACCATATATTTT
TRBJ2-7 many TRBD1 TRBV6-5 CASSYRDRVHEQYF TGTGCCAGCAGTTACCGGGACAGGGTCCACGAGCAGTACTTC
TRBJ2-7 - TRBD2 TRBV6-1 CASSEAWGGLNEQYF TGTGCCAGCAGTGAAGCCTGGGGAGGGTTAAACGAGCAGTACTTC
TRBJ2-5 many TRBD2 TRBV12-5 CASGLPTSGSVQTQYF TGTGCTAGTGGTTTGCCAACTAGCGGGAGTGTCCAGACCCAGTACTTC
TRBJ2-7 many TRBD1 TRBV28 CASSLWDRGLREQYF TGTGCCAGCAGTTTATGGGATAGGGGGCTGAGAGAGCAGTACTTC
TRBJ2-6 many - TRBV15 CATSRAPDRGSGANVLTF TGTGCCACCAGCAGAGCCCCGGACCGGGGCTCTGGGGCCAACGTCCTGACTTTC
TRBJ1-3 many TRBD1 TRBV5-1 CASSRDRGIGNTIYF TGCGCCAGCAGCCGAGACAGGGGGATCGGAAACACCATATATTTT
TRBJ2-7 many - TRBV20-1 CSASKAGRKYEQYF TGCAGTGCTAGCAAGGCAGGGCGGAAATACGAGCAGTACTTC
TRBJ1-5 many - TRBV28 CASSLLVQPQHF TGTGCCAGCAGTTTACTTGTTCAGCCCCAGCATTTT
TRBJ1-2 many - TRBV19 CASRTLGVSVYGYTF TGTGCCAGTAGAACACTAGGGGTCTCCGTCTATGGCTACACCTTC
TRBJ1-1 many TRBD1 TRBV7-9 CASSTRGRAFF TGTGCCAGCAGCACCAGGGGGAGAGCTTTCTTT
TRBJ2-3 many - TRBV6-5 CASSYADTQYF TGTGCCAGCAGTTACGCAGATACGCAGTATTTT
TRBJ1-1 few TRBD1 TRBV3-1 CASSQGQGRTEAFF TGTGCCAGCAGCCAAGGACAGGGGCGAACTGAAGCTTTCTTT
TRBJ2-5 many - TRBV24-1 CATSETGETQYF TGTGCCACCAGTGAAACGGGGGAGACCCAGTACTTC
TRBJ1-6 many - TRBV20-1 CSASGQGFRNSPLHF TGCAGTGCCAGTGGGCAGGGGTTTCGAAATTCACCCCTCCACTTT
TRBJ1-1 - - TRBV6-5 CASSYFGQTMNTEAFF TGTGCCAGCAGTTACTTTGGGCAGACCATGAACACTGAAGCTTTCTTT
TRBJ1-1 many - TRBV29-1 CSGSEGREAFF TGCAGCGGCTCCGAGGGCCGTGAAGCTTTCTTT
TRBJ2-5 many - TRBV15 CATSRDRLATQYF TGTGCCACCAGCAGAGACAGATTAGCGACCCAGTACTTC
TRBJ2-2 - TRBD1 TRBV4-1 CASSPLRTGNTGELFF TGCGCCAGCAGCCCCTTGAGGACAGGGAACACCGGGGAGCTGTTTTTT
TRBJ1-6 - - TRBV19 CASSIDFRQASHSPLHF TGTGCCAGTAGTATCGATTTTCGACAGGCCTCTCATTCACCCCTCCACTTT
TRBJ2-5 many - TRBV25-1 CASRLSGPQQATQYF TGTGCCAGCAGACTTTCCGGGCCCCAACAGGCGACCCAGTACTTC
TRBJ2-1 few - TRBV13 CASSWGRSSYNEQFF TGTGCCAGCAGTTGGGGACGGAGCTCCTACAATGAGCAGTTCTTC
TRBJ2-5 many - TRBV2 CASTSSETQYF TGTGCCAGCACCTCTAGTGAGACCCAGTACTTC
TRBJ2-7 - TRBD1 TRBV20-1 CSASNEGQGDYEQCF TGCAGTGCAAGCAATGAGGGACAGGGGGACTACGAGCAGTGCTTC
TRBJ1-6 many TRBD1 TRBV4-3 CASSQYRGMNSPLHF TGCGCCAGCAGCCAGTACAGGGGGATGAATTCACCCCTCCACTTT
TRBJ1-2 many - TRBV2 CASRALRQGNYGYTF TGTGCCAGCAGGGCCCTCCGGCAGGGTAACTATGGCTACACCTTC
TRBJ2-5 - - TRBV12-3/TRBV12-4 CASSLRETKYF TGTGCCAGCAGTTTACGAGAGACCAAGTACTTC
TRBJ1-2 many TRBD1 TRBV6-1 CASSGGQAPDYGYTF TGTGCCAGCAGTGGCGGACAGGCCCCTGACTATGGCTACACCTTC
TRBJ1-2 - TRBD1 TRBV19 CASSIPGQGLSGYTF TGTGCCAGTAGTATCCCCGGACAGGGTCTTTCTGGCTACACCTTC
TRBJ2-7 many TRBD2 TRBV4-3 CASSPELAGSPYEQYF TGCGCCAGCAGCCCAGAGCTAGCGGGATCTCCGTACGAGCAGTACTTC
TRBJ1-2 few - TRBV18 CASSPGQRVYGYTF TGTGCCAGCTCACCAGGTCAGAGAGTCTATGGCTACACCTTC
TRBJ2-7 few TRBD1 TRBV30 CAWSAGTGVESEQYF TGTGCCTGGAGTGCAGGGACAGGGGTAGAGAGCGAGCAGTACTTC
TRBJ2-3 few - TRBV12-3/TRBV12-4 CASVGSTDTQYF TGTGCCAGCGTAGGGAGCACAGATACGCAGTATTTT
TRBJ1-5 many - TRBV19 CASSIQGRQPQHF TGTGCCAGTAGTATCCAAGGCCGTCAGCCCCAGCATTTT
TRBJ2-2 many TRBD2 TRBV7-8 CASSLFAGDTGELFF TGTGCCAGCAGCTTATTCGCGGGAGACACCGGGGAGCTGTTTTTT
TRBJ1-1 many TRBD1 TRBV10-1 CASSESTGQGTEAFF TGCGCCAGCAGTGAGTCGACTGGACAGGGCACTGAAGCTTTCTTT
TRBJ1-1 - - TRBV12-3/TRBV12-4 CASSLSWDISMNTEAFF TGTGCCAGCAGCCTTAGTTGGGACATTTCCATGAACACTGAAGCTTTCTTT
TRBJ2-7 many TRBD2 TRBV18 CASSPPGSGSYEQYF TGTGCCAGCTCACCCCCGGGTAGCGGGAGTTACGAGCAGTACTTC
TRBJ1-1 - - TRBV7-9 CASSSDSTEAFF TGCGCCAGCAGCTCCGACAGCACTGAAGCTTTCTTT
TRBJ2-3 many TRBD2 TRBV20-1 CSAQLAEAATDTQYF TGCAGTGCTCAACTAGCGGAGGCAGCTACAGATACGCAGTATTTT
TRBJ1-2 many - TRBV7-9 CASSYDSYGYTF TGTGCCAGCAGCTATGACAGCTATGGCTACACCTTC
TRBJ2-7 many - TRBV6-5 CASSWARGEQYF TGTGCCAGCAGTTGGGCCCGGGGGGAGCAGTACTTC
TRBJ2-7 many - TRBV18 CASSQDGSSYEQYF TGTGCCAGCTCCCAGGACGGATCCTCCTACGAGCAGTACTTC
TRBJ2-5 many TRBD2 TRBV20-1 CSIRSGRRGETQYF TGCAGTATCAGAAGCGGGAGGAGGGGGGAGACCCAGTACTTC
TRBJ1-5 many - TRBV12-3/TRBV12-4 CASSRWDVSNQPQHF TGTGCCAGCAGTAGATGGGACGTTAGCAATCAGCCCCAGCATTTT
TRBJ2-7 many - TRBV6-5 CASSYYRESHSYEQYF TGTGCCAGCAGTTACTACAGGGAGTCCCACTCCTACGAGCAGTACTTC
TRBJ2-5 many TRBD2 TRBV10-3 CAIRGAGTYQETQYF TGTGCCATCAGAGGAGCGGGGACTTACCAAGAGACCCAGTACTTC